The 7 T cell receptor beta chains below were found in one sample sequenced in a study of shared clonotypes between healthy human individuals. The assay was immunoSEQ multiplex PCR, and TCRdb's table has in-frame clones only and misses some. The sample has hundreds of thousands of clones, roughly 96% seen once. Positive CCR7 selection of CD45RO-negative cells yielded the naive CD8 cells, and terminally differentiated effector memory CD45RA+ cells were excluded. Sequenced sample: naive CD8+ T cells sorted from blood. The receptors were sampled from a man aged 30 to 45 in good health.

The J gene is TRBJ2-1, the V gene TRBV5-6, with 9 positions matching TRBD2. CDR3 size: 17 residues. CDR1 is SGHDT and CDR2 is YYEEEE in the germline V gene. J was trimmed by 4 bases and V by 4 bases; bases with no gene match: 12. This CDR3 is CASSPPLLREGYNEQFF. The CDR3 region has the DNA TGTGCCAGCAGCCCCCCTCTTTTGCGGGAGGGATACAATGAGCAGTTCTTC. Full variable domain (missing parts from reference TRBV5-6 and TRBJ2-1): DAGVTQSPTHLIKTRGQQVTLRCSPKSGHDTVSWYQQALGQGPQFIFQYYEEEERQRGNFPDRFSGHQFPNYSSELNVNALLLGDSALYLCASSPPLLREGYNEQFFGPGTRLTVL.

The V gene is TRBV5-1, the J gene TRBJ1-1; a weak D match, TRBD1 (5 bases). Germline loops: CDR1 SGHRS, CDR2 YFSETQ. The CDR3 runs to 16 residues. Deletions cut 3 bases from V and 1 base from J, with 16 bases between. CDR3 sequence: CASSSTFTQGNTEAFF. CDR3 DNA sequence: TGCGCCAGCAGCTCAACCTTTACCCAGGGGAACACTGAAGCTTTCTTT.

This chain uses TRBV7-9 with TRBJ2-1; possible D gene TRBD2, 6 bases. The CDR3 contains 18 residues. V was cut by 5 bases and J by 0 bases, with 20 bases left in between. Germline-derived CDR1 and CDR2 are SEHNR and FQNEAQ (reference sequence). As DNA, the CDR3 is TGTGCCAGCAGCCCACCCGCTAGTTTAGCGGCCTCCTACAATGAGCAGTTCTTC. Amino acids: CASSPPASLAASYNEQFF.

CDR3 in DNA: TGTGCCAGCATAGTACGGGAGGGCCCGTTGGGTGAGCAGTTCTTC. Translating it yields CASIVREGPLGEQFF. The chain has TRBV9 and TRBJ2-1; 8 nucleotides agree with TRBD2. The CDR3 covers 15 residues. V was clipped by 6 bases and J by 9 bases; unmatched bases: 14. Germline values: CDR1 SGDLS, CDR2 YYNGEE.

V and J are TRBV11-2 and TRBJ2-7, with D possibly being TRBD2 (5 bases). The CDR3 consists of 15 residues. Germline V lookup: CDR1 SGHAT, CDR2 FQNNGV. The V gene lost 4 bases and the J gene lost 2 bases, with 15 bases spanning the gap. CDR3 nucleotides: TGTGCCAGCAGCTCCCCGGGGAGCACCCCCTACGAGCAGTACTTC. Translation: CASSSPGSTPYEQYF.

The chain has TRBV7-6 and TRBJ1-1; no reliable D call. V shed 1 base and J shed 1 base, with 4 bases lying between them. The germline gives CDR1 SGHVS, CDR2 FNYEAQ. The CDR3 is 13 amino acids. The DNA for the CDR3 is TGTGCCAGCAGCTTAGAAACGAACACTGAAGCTTTCTTT. It encodes CASSLETNTEAFF.

The gene calls are TRBV4-2 and TRBJ1-2, with D possibly matching TRBD1 (6 bases). V was cut by 6 bases and J by 3 bases, with 17 bases left in between. Germline V gene data show CDR1 as LGHNA and CDR2 as YNFKEQ. This CDR3 has 15 residues. DNA for the CDR3: TGTGCCAGCAGTCGGGGGACGGGGGGCGACTATGGCTACACCTTC. Protein sequence: CASSRGTGGDYGYTF.